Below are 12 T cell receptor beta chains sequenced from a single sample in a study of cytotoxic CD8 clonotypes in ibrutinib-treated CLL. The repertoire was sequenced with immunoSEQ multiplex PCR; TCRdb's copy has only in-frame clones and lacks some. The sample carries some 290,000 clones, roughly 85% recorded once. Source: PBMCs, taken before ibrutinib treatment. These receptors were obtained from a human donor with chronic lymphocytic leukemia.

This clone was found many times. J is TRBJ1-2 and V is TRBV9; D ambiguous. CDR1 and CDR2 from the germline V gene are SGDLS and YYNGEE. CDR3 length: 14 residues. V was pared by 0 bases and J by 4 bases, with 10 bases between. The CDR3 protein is CASSVGGALYGYTF. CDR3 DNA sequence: TGTGCCAGCAGCGTAGGAGGTGCGCTCTATGGCTACACCTTC.

In DNA, the CDR3 is TGTGCCAGCAGCCCGGCGGGACTAGCGGGACACCAAGAGACCCAGTACTTC. It is translated as CASSPAGLAGHQETQYF. The V call is TRBV4-2, the J call TRBJ2-5; TRBD2 matches 13 bases. The CDR3 length is 17 residues. CDR1 LGHNA and CDR2 YNFKEQ come from the germline V gene. Losses at the gene ends were 4 bases for V and 0 bases for J; bases not matched to a gene: 5.

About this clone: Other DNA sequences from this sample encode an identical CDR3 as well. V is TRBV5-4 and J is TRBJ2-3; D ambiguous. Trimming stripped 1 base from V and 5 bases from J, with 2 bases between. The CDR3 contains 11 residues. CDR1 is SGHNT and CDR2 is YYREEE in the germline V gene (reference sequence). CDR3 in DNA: TGTGCCAGCAGCTTGTTAGATACGCAGTATTTT. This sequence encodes CASSLLDTQYF.

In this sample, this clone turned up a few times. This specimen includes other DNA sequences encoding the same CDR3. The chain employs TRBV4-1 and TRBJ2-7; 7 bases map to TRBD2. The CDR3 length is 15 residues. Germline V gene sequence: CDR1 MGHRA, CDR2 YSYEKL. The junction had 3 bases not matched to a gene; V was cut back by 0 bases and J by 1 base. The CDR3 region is CASSQEPSGSYEQYF. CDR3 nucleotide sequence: TGCGCCAGCAGCCAAGAGCCTAGCGGTTCCTACGAGCAGTACTTC.

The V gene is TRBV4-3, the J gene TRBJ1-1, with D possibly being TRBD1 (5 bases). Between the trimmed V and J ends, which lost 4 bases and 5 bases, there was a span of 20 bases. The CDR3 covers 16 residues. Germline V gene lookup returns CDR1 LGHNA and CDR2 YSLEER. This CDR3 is CASSPLRGALLTEAFF. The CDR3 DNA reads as TGCGCCAGCAGCCCCCTTAGAGGGGCGCTCTTAACTGAAGCTTTCTTT.

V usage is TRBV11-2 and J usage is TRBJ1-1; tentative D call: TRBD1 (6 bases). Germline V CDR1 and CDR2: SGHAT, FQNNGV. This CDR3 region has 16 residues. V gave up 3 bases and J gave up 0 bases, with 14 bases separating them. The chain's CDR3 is CASSLSWGPMNTEAFF. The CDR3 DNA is TGTGCCAGCAGCTTGAGTTGGGGGCCGATGAACACTGAAGCTTTCTTT.

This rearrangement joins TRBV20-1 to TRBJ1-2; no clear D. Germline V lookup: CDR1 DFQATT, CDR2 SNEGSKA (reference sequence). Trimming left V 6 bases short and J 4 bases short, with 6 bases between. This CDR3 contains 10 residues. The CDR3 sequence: CSAPTYGYTF. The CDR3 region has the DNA TGCAGTGCCCCGACCTATGGCTACACCTTC.

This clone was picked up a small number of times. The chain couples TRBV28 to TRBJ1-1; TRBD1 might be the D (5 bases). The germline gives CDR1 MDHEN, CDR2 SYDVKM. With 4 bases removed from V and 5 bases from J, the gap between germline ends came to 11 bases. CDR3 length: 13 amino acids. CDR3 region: CASSSIRVTEAFF. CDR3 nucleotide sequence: TGTGCCAGCAGTTCCATCAGGGTGACTGAAGCTTTCTTT.

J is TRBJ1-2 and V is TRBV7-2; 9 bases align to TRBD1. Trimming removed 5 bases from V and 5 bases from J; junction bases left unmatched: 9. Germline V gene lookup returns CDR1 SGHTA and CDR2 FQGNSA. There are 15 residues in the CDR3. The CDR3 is CASSSRTGEGYGYTF. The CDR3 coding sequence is TGTGCCAGCAGCAGCCGGACAGGGGAGGGGTATGGCTACACCTTC.

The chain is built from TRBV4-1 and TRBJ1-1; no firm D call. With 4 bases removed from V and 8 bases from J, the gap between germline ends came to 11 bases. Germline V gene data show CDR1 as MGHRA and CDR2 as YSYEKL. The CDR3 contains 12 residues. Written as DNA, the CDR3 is TGCGCCAGCAGCCGGGAAGGTCCCGAAGCTTTCTTT. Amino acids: CASSREGPEAFF.

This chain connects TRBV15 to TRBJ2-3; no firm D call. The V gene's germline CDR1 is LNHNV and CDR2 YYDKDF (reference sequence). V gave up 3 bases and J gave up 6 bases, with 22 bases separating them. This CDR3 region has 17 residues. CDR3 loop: CATSSRMDVLKYDTQYF. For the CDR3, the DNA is TGTGCCACCAGCAGCAGAATGGACGTATTAAAATACGATACGCAGTATTTT.

The CDR3 DNA follows: TGTGCCAGCTCTGTGACAGGAGGATCGAACACTGAAGCTTTCTTT. It codes for CASSVTGGSNTEAFF. The chain uses TRBV6-5 and TRBJ1-1; TRBD1 might be the D (6 bases). CDR3 size: 15 residues. Germline values: CDR1 MNHEY, CDR2 SVGAGI. V gave up 8 bases and J gave up 1 base, with 17 bases separating them.